The clone carrying this T cell receptor (beta chain) was counted a few times. A much larger clone is a single base away; this may be a read error. The data derive from a study of regulatory T cells in long-lasting Graves disease. Time point of the sample: newly diagnosed GD, antithyroid drugs for less than 3 months. The TCR library was made from RNA that had been extracted from PBMCs in TRIzol. This CDR3 is built from 13 residues. The germline CDR1 and CDR2 sequences are SGHAT and FQNNGV. Arm-PCR of CDR3 regions with iRepertoire HTBI primers generated TCR beta libraries. Via MiXCR, TCRdb re-called the multiplex PCR reads, giving one row per CDR3 protein. The table lists 350,000 to 400,000 distinct CDR3 sequences, about 17% of them singletons. These sequences were also reported in another study, on T cells in Graves' hyperthyroidism and ophthalmopathy. This second study says: With a median lead of around 6.7 months before onset, the model predicted ophthalmopathy.

This sequence originates from a woman younger than 30 with Graves disease. Source: peripheral blood mononuclear cells (PBMCs), taken at new diagnosis, from a patient treated with antithyroid drugs. The gene calls are TRBV11-2 and TRBJ1-2; a weak D match, TRBD1 (6 bases). The CDR3 DNA is TGTGCCAGCAGCTTAGATCCGGGACACTCCTACATCTTC. This translates into CASSLDPGHSYIF. The entire variable domain, with the rest obtained from reference TRBV11-2 and TRBJ1-2, is as follows: EAGVAQSPRYKIIEKRQSVAFWCNPISGHATLYWYQQILGQGPKLLIQFQNNGVVDDSQLPKDRFSAERLKGVDSTLKIQPAKLEDSAVYLCASSLDPGHSYIFGSGTRLTVV.